Listed here are 9 T cell receptor beta chains from one sample, sequenced in a study of blood T cells in healthy people across ages. Together with a sample-barcoded 5' primer, a J-beta primer mix was included in a second PCR lasting 7 to 11 cycles. MiXCR, run by TCRdb on the 5' RACE reads, gives a single entry per CDR3 protein. The sample lists some 780,000 distinct CDR3 sequences; approximately 60% were seen once. The sample was blood. These receptors all stem from a man aged 40-49 years in good health.

This clonotype was detected once. The V call is TRBV20-1, the J call TRBJ2-4; TRBD1 is a possible D gene (6 bases). TRBJ2-5 matches the DNA end more closely, so the J call is doubtful. This CDR3 is 12 amino acids long. In germline, CDR1 is DFQATT, CDR2 SNEGSKA (reference sequence). CDR3 DNA: TGCAGTGCTGGACAGTTAGAAGAGACCCAGTACTTC. Translating gives CSAGQLEETQYF.

This clonotype occurred many times. The V gene is TRBV20-1, the J gene TRBJ1-1; D call uncertain. Trimming cost V 7 bases and J 6 bases, with 12 bases left between them. The CDR3 has 11 amino acids. CDR1 is DFQATT and CDR2 is SNEGSKA in the germline V gene (reference sequence). The CDR3 nucleotides read TGCAGTGTAGAGAAGGGTCCTGAAGCTTTCTTT. It encodes CSVEKGPEAFF.

The chain has TRBV21-1 and TRBJ2-2; no DNA check was done on the table's D call, TRBD1. TRBV21-1 is recorded as a pseudogene. The CDR3 spans 13 residues. CDR3 nucleotides: TGTGCCAGCAGCAAAGGAGGGGCCGGGGAGCTGTTTTTT. Its protein is CASSKGGAGELFF.

The chain combines TRBV28 with TRBJ2-5; D is unclear. The tail of the sequence fits TRBJ2-4 better, so the J call may be wrong. The CDR3 is made up of 13 amino acids. From germline, CDR1 is MDHEN and CDR2 SYDVKM. In DNA, the CDR3 is TGTGCCAGCAGTTTATGGGGCCAGGACATTCAGTACTTC. Its translation is CASSLWGQDIQYF.

The chain combines TRBV28 with TRBJ2-2, with D possibly being TRBD1 (6 bases). The length of the CDR3 is 13 residues. The ends were cut back, 7 bases at V and 4 bases at J, with 10 bases in the middle. Germline CDR1 and CDR2: MDHEN and SYDVKM. CDR3 nucleotides: TGTGCCAGCATCAACAGGGCCACCGGGGAGCTGTTTTTT. As protein: CASINRATGELFF.

The genes are TRBV7-9 and TRBJ2-1, with D unresolved. Germline V gene lookup returns CDR1 SEHNR and CDR2 FQNEAQ (reference sequence). The CDR3 loop spans 12 amino acids. Trimming pared 0 bases from V and 8 bases from J, leaving 5 bases between. CDR3 nucleotide sequence: TGTGCCAGCAGCTTAGCGCCAGATGAGCAGTTCTTC. Encoded protein: CASSLAPDEQFF.

The chain combines TRBV6-2 or TRBV6-3 with TRBJ2-1, with 9 bases lining up with TRBD2. The CDR3 contains 15 residues. Germline CDR1 is MNHEY and CDR2 is SVGEGT. Trimming at V came to 8 bases and at J to 9 bases, leaving 14 bases not matched to a gene. CDR3 residues: CASASSGMFIGEQFF. CDR3 nucleotides: TGTGCCAGCGCGTCTAGCGGGATGTTTATTGGTGAGCAGTTCTTC.

Only one count was recorded for this clonotype. This chain connects TRBV28 to TRBJ2-5; the D gene could be TRBD1 or TRBD2 (6 bases each). V dropped 2 bases and J dropped 5 bases, with 12 bases sitting between them. Germline V gene sequence: CDR1 MDHEN, CDR2 SYDVKM. The CDR3 has 14 amino acids. CDR3 coding DNA: TGTGCCAGCAGTTTAAGGGGGGTTTCGGAGACCCAGTACTTC. This translates into CASSLRGVSETQYF.

The chain is built from TRBV7-9 and TRBJ2-7, with 7 bases fitting TRBD1. The CDR3 is made up of 15 amino acids. V dropped 3 bases and J dropped 2; count of bases not matched to a gene: 7. From germline, CDR1 is SEHNR and CDR2 FQNEAQ (reference sequence). The CDR3 loop reads CASSFIGDRPYEQYF. The CDR3 nucleotides are TGTGCCAGCAGCTTTATAGGGGACAGACCCTACGAGCAGTACTTC.